Listed here are 9 T cell receptor beta chains from one sample, sequenced in a study of Japanese encephalitis immunity and Zika vaccine responses. Peptide pools at around 1.1 ug/mL each stimulated CFSE-labeled PBMCs over a roughly six-day culture. Unfixed live CD56-CD19-CD16-CD3+CD4+ CFSE-low cells were sorted as proliferating CD4 T cells. One entry per CDR3 protein, called by TCRdb with MiXCR from the 5' RACE reads. The sample lists roughly 130 distinct CDR3 sequences, about a tenth occurring once. The starting material was antigen-activated CD4+ T cells from blood, cultured, obtained during a Zika inactivated vaccine study. These receptors were taken from an adult woman who received an inactivated Zika virus vaccine.

In this sample, this clonotype turned up a few times. This chain links TRBV9 with TRBJ2-3; 7 bases map to TRBD2. This CDR3 is built from 16 residues. The trim removed 0 bases at V and 5 bases at J, leaving 9 bases unmatched. In germline, CDR1 is SGDLS, CDR2 YYNGEE. DNA for the CDR3: TGTGCCAGCAGCGTAGCTCATGGGAGGGTGAGAGATACGCAGTATTTT. This sequence encodes CASSVAHGRVRDTQYF.

This clonotype qualifies as medium-sized (0.01 to 0.1%). The chain recombines TRBV4-3 with TRBJ2-1, with 10 bases fitting TRBD2. The CDR3 is 15 residues long. The germline V gene encodes CDR1 LGHNA and CDR2 YSLEER. The V segment lost 2 bases and the J segment 5 bases; nucleotides outside the gene matches: 3. Written as DNA, the CDR3 is TGCGCCAGCAGCCAACCTAGCGGGGGACACAATGAGCAGTTCTTC. Its translation is CASSQPSGGHNEQFF.

Judged by abundance, this clonotype is large (0.1 to 1%). J is TRBJ2-3 and V is TRBV2; D is possibly TRBD1 or TRBD2 (5 bases each). Trimming took 7 bases from V and 3 from J, leaving 14 bases between them. Per the germline V gene, CDR1 is SNHLY and CDR2 is FYNNEI. This CDR3 is built from 14 residues. As DNA, the CDR3 is TGTGCCAGCATCGGCAGGGAGTCAACAGATACGCAGTATTTT. As protein: CASIGRESTDTQYF.

By frequency in the sample, this clonotype is large (0.1 to 1%). The V call is TRBV20-1, the J call TRBJ1-1; TRBD1 matches at 8 bases. CDR1 and CDR2 (germline): DFQATT, SNEGSKA (reference sequence). Losses at the gene ends were 3 bases for V and 1 base for J; bases not matched to a gene: 7. The CDR3 consists of 15 residues. The CDR3 spells CSASWGQATNTEAFF. The CDR3, as DNA: TGCAGTGCTAGCTGGGGACAGGCGACGAACACTGAAGCTTTCTTT.

This clonotype is classed as large. The chain carries TRBV4-3 and TRBJ2-5, with TRBD2 as a possible D gene (6 bases). The germline gives CDR1 LGHNA, CDR2 YSLEER. V lost 1 base, J lost 4 bases, and 13 bases lay in between. This CDR3 contains 15 residues. This CDR3 is CASSQVGEAAETQYF. DNA for the CDR3: TGCGCCAGCAGCCAAGTCGGGGAGGCCGCAGAGACCCAGTACTTC.

This clonotype is large within its sample. The chain uses TRBV7-9 and TRBJ2-7; the D gene is possibly TRBD2 (5 bases). The CDR3 spans 14 residues. Looked up from germline, CDR1 is SEHNR and CDR2 is FQNEAQ (reference sequence). V lost 5 bases and J lost 5, with 16 bases in between. The CDR3 loop reads CASSPRGLTNEQYF. CDR3 nucleotide sequence: TGTGCCAGCAGCCCTCGAGGGCTGACAAACGAGCAGTACTTC.

This clonotype is deemed medium-sized. This chain uses TRBV7-6 with TRBJ2-5, with 8 bases aligning to TRBD2. V was pared by 1 base and J by 4 bases, with 11 bases of the junction left unmatched. The CDR3 contains 17 residues. In germline, CDR1 is SGHVS, CDR2 FNYEAQ. CDR3: CASSLGLASFSLETQYF. The CDR3 DNA sequence: TGTGCCAGCAGCTTAGGACTAGCGTCTTTTTCGTTAGAGACCCAGTACTTC.

The chain carries TRBV24-1 and TRBJ2-5, with 9 bases identical to TRBD1. The germline CDR1 and CDR2 sequences are KGHDR and SFDVKD. With 0 bases clipped from V and 4 bases from J, the junction kept 8 bases outside the gene matches. CDR3 length equals 17 residues. CDR3 DNA: TGTGCCACCAGTGATTTGCCCCCGGACAGGGGAGGAGAGACCCAGTACTTC. It translates to CATSDLPPDRGGETQYF.

This clonotype is categorized as hyperexpanded (1% or more). The genes are TRBV2 and TRBJ2-4, with no clear D. The CDR3 runs to 14 residues. Germline CDR1 SNHLY, CDR2 FYNNEI. Trimming shortened V by 2 bases and J by 8 bases, and 13 bases separated the two germline ends. The CDR3: CASSERISADIQYF. CDR3 in DNA: TGTGCCAGCAGTGAACGGATCTCGGCGGACATTCAGTACTTC.